The clone carrying this TCR beta chain was observed a handful of times. This entry is derived from a study of blood T cell repertoires in COVID-19. About the study: The United States, Italy and Spain provided the acute and convalescent COVID-19 samples.

In the authors' workflow: The authors estimated nucleated cell counts from reference gene primer amplification. Clones were read by immunoSEQ multiplex PCR, and TCRdb kept only the in-frame ones, dropping some. The V and J calls and clone size were taken over from that table, and D and trimming were inferred from the DNA. The sample consists of approximately 330,000 clones, about 91% of them appearing once. The length of the CDR3 is 16 residues. V shed 0 bases and J 1 base; nucleotides not matched to a gene: 6. Per germline, CDR1 LNHNV and CDR2 YYDKDF (reference sequence). The source material was peripheral blood. J is TRBJ2-7 and V is TRBV15, with TRBD1 matching over 7 bases. The clonotype was recovered from a man aged 25 to 45 with COVID-19, enrolled during active disease. CDR3 loop: CATSRDRGQWSYEQYF. CDR3 DNA sequence: TGTGCCACCAGCAGAGATCGGGGACAGTGGTCCTACGAGCAGTACTTC.